The present entry profiles one T cell receptor beta chain with its context. It has no known antigen specificity. No much larger clonotype is one base removed from it; base qualities were not supplied. The sample comes from a study of PD-L1 blockade in urothelial cancer (dated by TCRdb to the late 2010s). For context, the study as a whole: All patients started therapy around 2014 and received atezolizumab 1,200 mg intravenously every 3 weeks. Pretreatment tumor samples and matched peripheral blood, collected serially before and after atezolizumab treatment, underwent TCR sequencing. An ECOG performance status of 0 or 1 was recorded for the patients, and 0 to 3 prior chemotherapy regimens had been received by the patients. Nine or ten patients reached durable clinical benefit, while 20 or so patients did not. Blood samples gave median yields of around 150,000 T cells and over 80,000 unique TCRs, along with a median clonality of around 0.08. Blood samples were analyzed at 3 weeks after treatment start (second dose) and at 6 weeks after treatment start. About nine tenths of the roughly 29 patients were identified as males with urothelial cancer of bladder origin, and a prior smoking history was reported by 18 of 29 patients. Durable clinical benefit was defined as a progression-free survival longer than 6 months, and TCR features were additionally tested against progression-free survival and overall survival. Somatic, immune and clinical correlates of response to PD-L1 blockade with atezolizumab in urothelial cancer were the focus of an exploratory multi-omic analysis. In the same patients, whole exome sequencing and RNA sequencing of pretreatment tumors were performed in addition to TCR sequencing. Pretreatment blood TCR-seq was available for 30 or so patients, at least one posttreatment blood collection was obtained for approximately 25 patients, and tumor TCR-seq was available for approximately 25 patients.

Spanning cysteine to phenylalanine, the CDR3 consists of 16 amino acids. CDR3 DNA only is kept here, 48 bases in frame from base 1. Reading the germline V gene (reference sequence) gives CDR1 LNHDA and CDR2 SQIVND. V is pruned by 7 bases and J by 1 base, leaving 9 bases of the junction without a gene match. A total of roughly 30 patients with locally advanced or metastatic urothelial carcinoma, treated at Memorial Sloan Kettering on a trial protocol, made up the cohort. Peripheral blood mononuclear cells were collected pretreatment and during treatment, at between 1 and 8 total time points per patient. The Qiagen DNeasy Blood extraction kit was used to purify genomic DNA from total PBMCs and tumor samples. PBMCs were collected pretreatment and during treatment, and were isolated and stored as previously described. Each PCR received spiked-in synthetic TCR analog templates so that absolute template abundance could be estimated from read counts. TCRbeta CDR3 regions were amplified from genomic DNA with bias-controlled V and J gene primers using the immunoSEQ assay. Sequencing of rearranged TCRbeta segments was done at approximately 20X coverage. The original methods were these. Sequencing errors were corrected by clustering, and CDR3s were annotated against IMGT so that V, D and J genes could be assigned. Out-of-frame and stop-codon sequences were excluded, and only productive TCRbeta rearrangements were used in downstream analyses. Clonality was calculated as one minus the Shannon entropy normalized by the log of the number of unique productive sequences. Clones differing between time points or between blood and tumor were identified by Fisher's exact test with Benjamini-Hochberg correction at adjusted p below 0.01. TCRdb holds this immuneACCESS table with in-frame rearrangements only. Some clones are missing; in checked studies, unresolved V genes explain under half, and the rest has no known cause. The V and J calls and clone size come from that table; D and trimming were worked out from the DNA. The sample has about 74,000 clones on record, 80% to 90% of them singletons. The ten biggest clones cover roughly 4.5% of the sample.

Overall study results and their limits: A pretreatment peripheral blood TCR clonality below the median was linked to improved progression-free and overall survival. Because of the small sample size (n = 29) and the many exploratory analyses performed, the results are intended to be regarded as hypothesis-generating. Among patients with durable benefit, tumor-associated TCR clones showed greater expansion in peripheral blood 3 weeks after treatment started (n ≈ 23, p = 0.022).

The TCR originated in a man between 70 and 80 years old with urothelial cancer. The chain employs TRBV19 and TRBJ2-2, and 7 bases in between align with TRBD2. The sequencing used PBMCs, collected around atezolizumab (anti-PD-L1) treatment. The CDR3 sequence is CASTRWEGLNTGELFF. Here is the DNA: TGTGCCAGTACCCGCTGGGAGGGACTGAACACCGGGGAGCTGTTTTTT.